This T cell receptor beta chain was documented in a study of blood T cell repertoires in COVID-19. Study-level information: Sample material is recorded as cDNA or gDNA derived from T cells, B-cell-depleted T cells, or PBMCs.

V shed 5 bases and J shed 0 bases, with 11 bases lying between them. CDR1 and CDR2 (germline): MNHEY, SVGAGI. The CDR3 runs 15 residues. Using immunoSEQ multiplex PCR, the repertoire was profiled, and TCRdb retains in-frame clones only, with some absent. The table includes some 110,000 clones, 71% detected once. The sample was peripheral blood. The J gene is TRBJ2-1, the V gene TRBV6-5; no definite D call. The clonotype comes from a human donor with acute or convalescent COVID-19. The donor label of this sample is uncertain. CDR3 in amino acids: CASSPDRSSYNEQFF. CDR3 in DNA: TGTGCCAGCAGTCCCGACCGGAGCTCCTACAATGAGCAGTTCTTC.